Each of the 28 T cell receptor beta chains below was sequenced from the same sample in a study of blood T cell repertoires in COVID-19. The data were produced by immunoSEQ multiplex PCR, yet TCRdb's version contains in-frame clones alone and is incomplete. The table shows 150,000 to 200,000 clones, with approximately 85% occurring only once. Sequences were obtained from peripheral blood. The receptors derive from a woman aged 55-69 years with acute or convalescent COVID-19.

V gene TRBV24-1 combines with J gene TRBJ2-3; TRBD2 agrees at 7 bases. The CDR3 totals 13 residues. Germline V gene data show CDR1 as KGHDR and CDR2 as SFDVKD. V was clipped by 12 bases and J by 2 bases; unmatched bases: 7. This CDR3 reads CAASSGDTDTQYF. CDR3 in DNA: TGTGCCGCTTCTAGCGGAGACACAGATACGCAGTATTTT.

The rearrangement joins TRBV2 to TRBJ2-2; 7 bases agree with TRBD1. The ends lost 2 bases at V and 6 bases at J; junction bases unmatched: 9. Germline loops: CDR1 SNHLY, CDR2 FYNNEI. The CDR3 is 16 residues long. DNA for the CDR3: TGTGCCAGCAGTGAACTTTCGGCAGGGGGTTCCGGGGAGCTGTTTTTT. This sequence encodes CASSELSAGGSGELFF.

The count of this clone is one. J is TRBJ1-1 and V is TRBV27; possible D gene TRBD1, 5 bases. This CDR3 has 14 amino acids. V lost 2 bases to trimming and J lost 4 bases, with 11 bases between them. The V gene's germline CDR1 is MNHEY and CDR2 SMNVEV (reference sequence). The chain's CDR3 is CASSLTRVATEAFF. CDR3 bases: TGTGCCAGCAGTTTAACCAGGGTCGCCACTGAAGCTTTCTTT.

About this clone itself: The same CDR3 is also encoded by other DNA sequences in this sample. V and J are TRBV5-1 and TRBJ1-1; TRBD1 matches at 7 bases. Germline V gives CDR1 SGHRS, CDR2 YFSETQ. CDR3 length: 14 amino acids. Trimming took 4 bases from V and 1 from J; bases not matched to a gene: 4. Here the CDR3 DNA reads TGCGCCAGCAGCGTGACAGGGTCGAACACTGAAGCTTTCTTT. Its protein is CASSVTGSNTEAFF.

In its sample, this clone was seen a few times. The chain has TRBV29-1 and TRBJ2-3; TRBD2 matches 7 bases. The CDR3 has 12 amino acids. The trim removed 8 bases at V and 1 base at J, leaving 3 bases unmatched. In germline, CDR1 is SQVTM, CDR2 ANQGSEA. The CDR3 protein is CSLTSGTDTQYF. The CDR3 DNA sequence: TGCAGCCTTACTAGCGGCACAGATACGCAGTATTTT.

The rearrangement uses TRBV5-4 and TRBJ2-1; TRBD2 matches at 8 bases. This CDR3 contains 16 residues. Germline V gene lookup returns CDR1 SGHNT and CDR2 YYREEE (reference sequence). Trimming cost V 4 bases and J 6 bases; bases outside gene matches: 12. CDR3 protein: CASSPLGREAFNEQFF. Here the CDR3 DNA reads TGTGCCAGCAGCCCCTTGGGGCGGGAGGCGTTCAATGAGCAGTTCTTC.

The V and J genes are TRBV29-1 and TRBJ1-1, with 7 bases matching TRBD1. With V trimmed by 5 bases and J by 2 bases, 5 bases remained unmatched. CDR1 SQVTM and CDR2 ANQGSEA come from the germline V gene. The CDR3 is 13 residues long. The CDR3 coding sequence is TGCAGCGTTCGACAGGGTAGTAACACTGAAGCTTTCTTT. This sequence encodes CSVRQGSNTEAFF.

The chain combines TRBV29-1 with TRBJ2-3; 11 bases line up with TRBD2. The CDR3 contains 13 residues. The J segment lost 6 bases and the V segment lost 8 bases, leaving 7 bases of the junction unmatched. The germline V gene has CDR1 SQVTM and CDR2 ANQGSEA. The CDR3 region is CSPRLAGTDTQYF. In nucleotides, the CDR3 is TGCAGCCCCAGACTAGCGGGAACTGATACGCAGTATTTT.

This chain uses TRBV9 with TRBJ2-3; D gene uncertain. This CDR3 has 14 residues. V was shortened by 1 base and J by 0 bases, with 6 bases between the two germline ends. The germline V gene has CDR1 SGDLS and CDR2 YYNGEE. The CDR3 DNA sequence: TGTGCCAGCAGCGTACGCCAGAGCACAGATACGCAGTATTTT. It yields the protein CASSVRQSTDTQYF.

V gene TRBV14 combines with J gene TRBJ2-3; D possibly corresponds to TRBD1 (5 bases). Germline lookup yields CDR1 SGHDN and CDR2 FVKESK. This CDR3 contains 15 residues. Trimming removed 4 bases at V and 0 bases at J, with 11 bases between. The DNA for the CDR3 is TGTGCCAGCAGCCTTCGACAGATAAGCACAGATACGCAGTATTTT. Encoded protein: CASSLRQISTDTQYF.

This clone was seen only a few times. The rearrangement joins TRBV6-1 to TRBJ2-1, with TRBD2 matching over 8 bases. J lost 3 bases, V lost 4 bases, and 14 bases had no gene match. Germline V gives CDR1 MNHNS, CDR2 SASEGT. The CDR3 is 18 amino acids. The CDR3 loop reads CASSVMGLAGPNYNEQFF. The CDR3 coding sequence is TGTGCCAGCAGTGTCATGGGGTTAGCGGGACCTAACTACAATGAGCAGTTCTTC.

The chain couples TRBV9 to TRBJ2-3, with 10 bases matching TRBD2. Germline V gene data show CDR1 as SGDLS and CDR2 as YYNGEE. Trimming at V came to 4 bases and at J to 3 bases, leaving 8 bases not matched to a gene. The CDR3 covers 16 residues. In DNA, the CDR3 is TGTGCCAGCAGCCCACACCAAGCGGGAGGGACAGATACGCAGTATTTT. It codes for CASSPHQAGGTDTQYF.

The rearrangement uses TRBV4-2 and TRBJ2-1; 11 nucleotides align to TRBD2. This CDR3 spans 16 amino acids. V lost 1 base, J lost 7 bases, and 6 bases stayed unmatched. Germline V gene lookup returns CDR1 LGHNA and CDR2 YNFKEQ. CDR3 region: CASSQVAGGYGNEQFF. CDR3 in DNA: TGTGCCAGCAGCCAAGTAGCGGGAGGGTACGGAAATGAGCAGTTCTTC.

CDR3 sequence (DNA): TGTGCCATCAGTGAGGACAGGGGAACCGGGGAGCTGTTTTTT. Amino acid sequence: CAISEDRGTGELFF. The chain combines TRBV10-3 with TRBJ2-2; TRBD1 matches 8 bases. V was pared by 2 bases and J by 5 bases, with 1 base of the junction left unmatched. The CDR3 sequence is 14 residues long. From germline, CDR1 is ENHRY and CDR2 SYGVKD.

The chain recombines TRBV7-9 with TRBJ1-2; 7 bases agree with TRBD1. CDR1 and CDR2 from the germline V gene are SEHNR and FQNEAQ (reference sequence). Trimming removed 5 bases from V and 3 bases from J; junction bases left unmatched: 6. The CDR3 has 14 amino acids. CDR3 sequence (DNA): TGTGCCAGCAGCCGAGGGACAGTGCACTATGGCTACACCTTC. Amino acid sequence: CASSRGTVHYGYTF. Full variable domain (outside the CDR3, taken from reference TRBV7-9 and TRBJ1-2): DTGVSQNPRHKITKRGQNVTFRCDPISEHNRLYWYRQTLGQGPEFLTYFQNEAQLEKSRLLSDRFSAERPKGSFSTLEIQRTEQGDSAMYLCASSRGTVHYGYTFGSGTRLTVV.

A note on this clone: Germline and junction disagree at one end, which may indicate a read error. This chain uses TRBV5-1 with TRBJ2-1, with TRBD1 matching 8 bases. The CDR3 has 16 residues. Per germline, CDR1 SGHRS and CDR2 YFSETQ. The CDR3 region has the DNA TGCGCCACCAGCAACGATCGGACAGGGTGGCCCAATGAGCAGTTCTTC. It codes for CATSNDRTGWPNEQFF.

This chain uses TRBV6-5 with TRBJ1-3; D uncertain. Between the trimmed V and J ends, which lost 2 bases and 5 bases, there was a span of 13 bases. The CDR3 has 15 residues. Germline loops: CDR1 MNHEY, CDR2 SVGAGI. The CDR3 region has the DNA TGTGCCAGCAGTTACGGAACCCAGCGGAGAAACACCATATATTTT. Translated: CASSYGTQRRNTIYF.

The sample holds a few counts of this clone. The chain employs TRBV6-5 and TRBJ2-2; the D is unclear. Germline CDR1 reads MNHEY; CDR2 reads SVGAGI. This CDR3 contains 11 residues. Trimming stripped 7 bases from V and 7 bases from J, with 7 bases between. Here the CDR3 DNA reads TGTGCCAGCACCACTAACGGGGAGCTGTTTTTT. Encoded protein: CASTTNGELFF.

The chain uses TRBV9 and TRBJ2-6; no clear D gene. Germline V lookup: CDR1 SGDLS, CDR2 YYNGEE. V lost 6 bases and J lost 2, with 9 bases in between. There are 14 residues in the CDR3. In nucleotides, the CDR3 is TGTGCCAGCACCACCGAGACTGGGGCCAACGTCCTGACTTTC. Protein sequence: CASTTETGANVLTF.

The chain employs TRBV27 and TRBJ2-1, with a possible D match to TRBD1 (6 bases). This CDR3 comprises 15 residues. Trimming cost V 6 bases and J 9 bases, with 21 bases left between them. Germline-derived CDR1 and CDR2 are MNHEY and SMNVEV (reference sequence). CDR3 loop: CASSTRVRGKGEQFF. In nucleotides, the CDR3 is TGTGCCAGCAGCACCCGCGTTAGGGGGAAAGGTGAGCAGTTCTTC.

The chain joins TRBV7-3 to TRBJ2-1; 10 nucleotides line up with TRBD1. V was clipped by 5 bases and J by 4 bases; unmatched bases: 5. The CDR3 extends over 15 amino acids. Germline V lookup: CDR1 SGHTA, CDR2 FQGTGA. The CDR3 coding sequence is TGTGCCAGCAGCCCCCCGGGACAGGGGTACAATGAGCAGTTCTTC. Its protein product is CASSPPGQGYNEQFF.

This chain connects TRBV5-1 to TRBJ1-1; D remains unclear. CDR1 is SGHRS, CDR2 YFSETQ, per germline. V shed 4 bases and J shed 4 bases, with 17 bases lying between them. This CDR3 comprises 15 residues. Here the CDR3 DNA reads TGCGCCAGCAGCCCCTCGGCGGGTCCCTCCACTGAAGCTTTCTTT. Translation gives CASSPSAGPSTEAFF.

The CDR3 sequence is CASSEAGGIEQYF. In DNA form, the CDR3 reads TGTGCCAGCAGTGAGGCGGGAGGAATCGAGCAGTACTTC. V is TRBV2 and J is TRBJ2-7; TRBD2 matches 8 bases. CDR3 length: 13 amino acids. Germline trimming cut 3 bases from V and 6 bases from J; bases unmatched to any gene: 4. Looked up from germline, CDR1 is SNHLY and CDR2 is FYNNEI.

The chain employs TRBV6-6 and TRBJ1-5; 7 bases align to TRBD1. This CDR3 comprises 14 residues. V trimming: 6 bases; J trimming: 3 bases; junction bases outside the gene matches: 5. The V gene's germline CDR1 is MNHNY and CDR2 SVGAGI (reference sequence). CDR3 residues: CASSLTGVNQPQHF. The CDR3 DNA sequence: TGTGCCAGCAGCCTCACAGGGGTCAATCAGCCCCAGCATTTT.

The CDR3 DNA reads as TGTGCCAGCAGCTTAGCCCAGGGGGCCTACAATGAGCAGTTCTTC. It yields the protein CASSLAQGAYNEQFF. This chain uses TRBV7-2 with TRBJ2-1; the match to TRBD1 covers 7 bases. CDR3 size: 15 residues. The V gene end was trimmed by 0 bases and the J gene end by 2 bases; junction bases not matched to a gene: 1. Germline CDR1 reads SGHTA; CDR2 reads FQGNSA. Full variable domain (missing parts from reference TRBV7-2 and TRBJ2-1): GAGVSQSPSNKVTEKGKDVELRCDPISGHTALYWYRQSLGQGLEFLIYFQGNSAPDKSGLPSDRFSAERTGGSVSTLTIQRTQQEDSAVYLCASSLAQGAYNEQFFGPGTRLTVL.

This clone showed up just once. V is TRBV28 and J is TRBJ1-1, with D maybe TRBD1 (6 bases). Deletions cut 2 bases from V and 1 base from J, with 11 bases between. Germline V lookup: CDR1 MDHEN, CDR2 SYDVKM. This CDR3 contains 15 residues. The DNA for the CDR3 is TGTGCCAGCAGTTTAGGGACACTGAGGAACACTGAAGCTTTCTTT. It is translated as CASSLGTLRNTEAFF. The full variable domain, rest sourced from reference TRBV28 and TRBJ1-1, is DVKVTQSSRYLVKRTGEKVFLECVQDMDHENMFWYRQDPGLGLRLIYFSYDVKMKEKGDIPEGYSVSREKKERFSLILESASTNQTSMYLCASSLGTLRNTEAFFGQGTRLTVV.

V and J are TRBV6-5 and TRBJ2-7; 9 bases agree with TRBD1. The CDR3 is 13 residues long. After removal of 7 bases from V and 5 bases from J, the junction contained 6 bases not matched to a gene. The germline V gene encodes CDR1 MNHEY and CDR2 SVGAGI. CDR3 sequence: CASKGTGLDEQYV. CDR3 DNA: TGTGCCAGCAAAGGGACAGGGCTCGACGAGCAGTACGTC.

J is TRBJ2-7 and V is TRBV6-5; 7 nucleotides agree with TRBD2. The germline V gene has CDR1 MNHEY and CDR2 SVGAGI. The CDR3 sequence is 14 residues long. Trimming cost V 8 bases and J 3 bases; bases outside gene matches: 10. The CDR3 protein is CASATLPGGYEQYV. DNA for the CDR3: TGTGCCAGCGCTACTCTTCCGGGGGGCTACGAGCAGTACGTC.